This TCR beta chain was obtained from a study of graft-versus-host responses after intestinal transplantation. Study results and limitations: Clonal ratios of graft-versus-host to host-versus-graft in allografts were high for patients exhibiting graft-donor T cell macrochimerism. GvH clones detected in recipient marrow included some appearing first in ileum or blood.

Clones were read by immunoSEQ multiplex PCR, and TCRdb kept only the in-frame ones, dropping some. The table includes 99,000 or so clones, about 90% detected once. CDR1 is MGHRA, CDR2 YSYEKL, per germline. The CDR3 runs 12 residues. Trimming pared 2 bases from V and 3 bases from J, leaving 5 bases between. The sample holds one count of this clone. Its target is not known. This rearrangement joins TRBV4-1 to TRBJ2-7; no clear D gene. This TCR was recovered from a human donor who received an intestinal transplant. The sequencing used unstimulated CD4+ T cells sorted from spleen or lymph node cells, collected before intestinal transplant. The CDR3 DNA follows: TGCGCCAGCAGCCAATTAATCTACGAGCAGTACTTC. Translated: CASSQLIYEQYF.